These 13 T cell receptor beta chains came from one sample sequenced in a study of blood T cells in healthy people across ages (dated by TCRdb to the mid-2010s). Receptor libraries were prepared by 5' RACE. Sequencing was carried out with an Illumina HiSeq 2500. A second roughly 7 to 12 cycle PCR used a sample-barcoded 5' primer and a J-beta primer mix. TCRdb cleaned the public reads at Q25 with fastp, built clones with MiXCR and kept in-frame beta chains. A single entry per CDR3 protein holds the most common genes and DNA from its merged rows. This sample has around 1,100,000 distinct CDR3 sequences in its table, and around two fifths of those were observed once. Clones ranked in the top ten supply around 12% of the sample. Sample: blood. These receptors were collected from a young man in good health.

This clonotype appeared many times. The rearrangement uses TRBV12-3 or TRBV12-4 and TRBJ1-2; TRBD1 matches 8 bases. The ends lost 7 bases at V and 2 bases at J; junction bases unmatched: 6. There are 14 residues in the CDR3. The CDR3 loop reads CASTPDRGNYGYTF. The CDR3 nucleotides read TGTGCCAGCACTCCCGACAGGGGCAACTATGGCTACACCTTC.

This chain uses TRBV12-3 or TRBV12-4 with TRBJ1-2; 9 positions match TRBD1. V lost 6 bases and J lost 8; bases outside the gene matches: 10. This CDR3 is built from 14 residues. The CDR3 bases are TGTGCCAGCAGGACGACAGGGGGGTCTGGCGGCTACACCTTC. It codes for CASRTTGGSGGYTF.

Points on this clonotype: A clone one base away is much larger, so this may be a read error. CDR3 DNA sequence: TGCAGCGTTGGGGGAGGGACTAGCGGATACAATGAGCAGTACTTC. This encodes CSVGGGTSGYNEQYF. The genes are TRBV29-1 and TRBJ2-7, with 11 bases fitting TRBD2. Germline CDR1 reads SQVTM; CDR2 reads ANQGSEA. The ends lost 4 bases at V and 7 bases at J; junction bases unmatched: 12. The CDR3 covers 15 residues.

This clonotype was seen more than once but under ten times. This chain joins TRBV11-3 and TRBJ2-1, with TRBD1 as a possible D gene (6 bases). The ends were cut back, 4 bases at V and 5 bases at J, with 12 bases in the middle. The germline CDR1 and CDR2 sequences are SGHNT and YENEEA. The CDR3 spans 14 residues. The CDR3 reads CASSSENRDNEQFF. The CDR3, as DNA: TGTGCCAGCAGCTCGGAAAACAGGGACAATGAGCAGTTCTTC.

The V gene is TRBV11-2, the J gene TRBJ2-1; D could derive from TRBD1 or TRBD2 (5 bases each). Trimming pared 3 bases from V and 10 bases from J, leaving 22 bases between. The CDR3 totals 16 residues. Germline-derived CDR1 and CDR2 are SGHAT and FQNNGV. The CDR3 DNA reads as TGTGCCAGCAGCTTTCCGAGGGGCGAGGTATCTCGGGAGCAGTTCTTC. It yields the protein CASSFPRGEVSREQFF.

The table lists this clonotype with a few counts. The chain links TRBV4-3 to TRBJ2-2; 8 nucleotides match TRBD1. In germline, CDR1 is LGHNA, CDR2 YSLEER. V lost 5 bases, J lost 6 bases, and 5 bases stayed unmatched. This CDR3 has 14 residues. The CDR3: CASSVLQGAGELFF. Written as DNA, the CDR3 is TGCGCCAGCAGCGTACTACAGGGGGCCGGGGAGCTGTTTTTT.

The rearrangement joins TRBV4-1 to TRBJ2-1, with D perhaps TRBD2 (5 bases). Germline V CDR1 and CDR2: MGHRA, YSYEKL. Trimming took off 0 bases at V and 0 bases at J, with 12 bases between the two ends. CDR3 length: 17 amino acids. CDR3 nucleotide sequence: TGCGCCAGCAGCCAAGATGGGAGCCTAAGCTCCTACAATGAGCAGTTCTTC. Its protein product is CASSQDGSLSSYNEQFF.

This clonotype was recorded a few times. The J gene is TRBJ1-1, the V gene TRBV7-9, with TRBD1 as a possible D gene (6 bases). Trimming stripped 7 bases from V and 7 bases from J, with 28 bases between. Germline V gene sequence: CDR1 SEHNR, CDR2 FQNEAQ (reference sequence). The length of the CDR3 is 17 residues. The CDR3 sequence: CASTPTRETGSLGEAFF. The DNA for the CDR3 is TGTGCCAGCACCCCAACGCGTGAGACAGGTTCGCTAGGTGAAGCTTTCTTT.

The gene calls are TRBV2 and TRBJ2-3; D remains unclear. Germline CDR1 and CDR2: SNHLY and FYNNEI. The CDR3 consists of 15 residues. V shed 1 base and J shed 0 bases, with 8 bases lying between them. The CDR3 region is CASSEDGASTDTQYF. The CDR3, as DNA: TGTGCCAGCAGTGAAGACGGCGCTAGCACAGATACGCAGTATTTT.

This clonotype was seen more than once but under ten times. The V gene is TRBV20-1, the J gene TRBJ1-5; D remains unclear. The CDR3 extends over 15 amino acids. Trimming removed 6 bases from V and 4 bases from J, with 19 bases in between. Looked up from germline, CDR1 is DFQATT and CDR2 is SNEGSKA (reference sequence). The CDR3 loop is CSATPSRGFNQPQHF. The DNA for the CDR3 is TGCAGTGCCACTCCCTCCCGGGGATTTAATCAGCCCCAGCATTTT.

The rearrangement links TRBV20-1 to TRBJ2-3; either TRBD1 or TRBD2 may fit D (5 bases each). Germline V gene lookup returns CDR1 DFQATT and CDR2 SNEGSKA (reference sequence). The V end was cut by 2 bases, the J end by 0 bases, with 18 bases between. The CDR3 contains 17 residues. CDR3 protein: CSARLPTGTSSTDTQYF. Written as DNA, the CDR3 is TGCAGTGCTAGATTACCAACCGGGACCTCTAGCACAGATACGCAGTATTTT.

This CDR3 is CASSRPIGPEKLFF. The CDR3 nucleotides read TGCGCCAGCAGCCGGCCCATTGGACCCGAAAAACTGTTTTTT. The chain has TRBV4-1 and TRBJ1-4; D remains ambiguous. V lost 4 bases and J 8 bases, leaving 14 bases between the germline ends. This CDR3 has 14 residues. CDR1 and CDR2 from the germline V gene are MGHRA and YSYEKL.

This clonotype was recorded a few times. The chain combines TRBV6-5 with TRBJ1-1; D is unresolved. This CDR3 contains 14 residues. V lost 6 bases and J lost 7, with 18 bases in between. Germline V gives CDR1 MNHEY, CDR2 SVGAGI. The CDR3 DNA is TGTGCCAGCAGAGAAACGACCGATGGGAGTGAAGCTTTCTTT. This sequence encodes CASRETTDGSEAFF.